These T cell receptor beta chains were read from a single sample in a study of blood T cell repertoires in COVID-19. TCRdb's table, derived via immunoSEQ multiplex PCR, lists solely in-frame clones and lacks some. The table lists over 70,000 clones, roughly 76% of them singletons. The source material was peripheral blood. These receptors were taken from a man between 65 and 80 years old with active or convalescent COVID-19. Both conserved end residues are part of each CDR3. The order of the fields is clone size, V gene, J gene, D gene, CDR3 protein, CDR3 DNA. The D gene is left open where the match is weak. Some rows mark clone size as missing; the rest say once, few, many or name a class of expanded clone.

>NA|TRBV19|TRBJ2-3|TRBD2
CASSKGTSSSDTQYF
TGTGCCAGTAGTAAAGGGACTAGCTCTTCAGATACGCAGTATTTT
>NA|TRBV28|TRBJ2-3|NA
CASSLTRSDTQYF
TGTGCCAGCAGTTTGACTAGATCAGATACGCAGTATTTT
>once|TRBV7-3|TRBJ2-3|TRBD1
CATSVGTGVADTQYF
TGTGCCACTTCTGTCGGGACAGGGGTGGCAGATACGCAGTATTTT
>NA|TRBV2|TRBJ2-1|NA
CASKDYHNEQFF
TGTGCCAGCAAGGACTACCACAATGAGCAGTTCTTC
>NA|TRBV6-5|TRBJ2-7|TRBD1
CASSYLQGEVGEQYF
TGTGCCAGCAGTTACCTACAGGGGGAAGTAGGCGAGCAGTACTTC
>NA|TRBV6-5|TRBJ1-4|NA
CASSPGATNEKLFF
TGTGCCAGCAGCCCAGGGGCAACTAATGAAAAACTGTTTTTT
>NA|TRBV2|TRBJ2-5|TRBD2
CASSGGGGETQYF
TGTGCCAGCAGTGGGGGGGGAGGCGAGACCCAGTACTTC
>NA|TRBV4-2|TRBJ1-2|NA
CASSQTTRGERLTF
TGTGCCAGCAGCCAGACAACCAGGGGAGAAAGGCTCACCTTC
>once|TRBV30|TRBJ2-7|NA
CAWSGRGAAYEQYF
TGTGCCTGGAGTGGCAGGGGAGCTGCCTACGAGCAGTACTTC
>NA|TRBV5-6|TRBJ1-1|NA
CASSPPAGRNTEAFF
TGTGCCAGCAGCCCACCCGCCGGGAGGAACACTGAAGCTTTCTTT
>NA|TRBV4-1|TRBJ1-1|TRBD1
CASSQGQGHPGTEAFF
TGCGCCAGCAGCCAAGGACAGGGGCACCCAGGCACTGAAGCTTTCTTT
>NA|TRBV9|TRBJ1-6|NA
CASSADPNSPLHF
TGTGCCAGCTCTGCGGATCCTAATTCACCCCTCCACTTT
>NA|TRBV19|TRBJ2-1|TRBD2
CATSSPGLAGTEQFF
TGTGCCACTTCCTCTCCGGGACTAGCGGGGACTGAGCAGTTCTTC
>NA|TRBV30|TRBJ2-7|TRBD1
CAWSEGAEQYF
TGTGCCTGGAGTGAGGGGGCCGAGCAGTACTTC
>NA|TRBV19|TRBJ2-1|NA
CASSPPVHSYNEQFF
TGTGCCAGTTCTCCTCCGGTCCACTCCTACAATGAGCAGTTCTTC
>NA|TRBV5-1|TRBJ2-2|NA
CASMLGLKAGAGELFF
TGCGCCAGCATGCTGGGACTTAAAGCAGGAGCCGGGGAGCTGTTTTTT
>NA|TRBV30|TRBJ2-7|TRBD1
CASNHRRTGGIEQYF
TGTGCCTCTAACCATCGCCGGACAGGGGGGATCGAGCAGTACTTC
>NA|TRBV5-1|TRBJ1-3|TRBD1
CASSSQGATGNTIYF
TGCGCCAGCAGCTCACAGGGGGCGACTGGAAACACCATATATTTT
>NA|TRBV10-1|TRBJ2-5|TRBD1
CASSETGTGSQETQYF
TGCGCCAGCAGTGAGACGGGGACAGGGAGCCAAGAGACCCAGTACTTC
>NA|TRBV11-1|TRBJ2-3|TRBD1
CASWGQGTDTQYF
TGTGCCAGCTGGGGACAGGGCACAGATACGCAGTATTTT
>few|TRBV6-2/TRBV6-3|TRBJ1-2|NA
CASTPGDLDYGYTF
TGTGCCAGCACCCCCGGGGACTTGGACTATGGCTACACCTTC
>NA|TRBV7-9|TRBJ2-3|NA
CASSSPYPPGDTQYF
TGTGCCAGCAGCTCGCCCTACCCCCCCGGAGATACGCAGTATTTT
>NA|TRBV14|TRBJ2-2|TRBD1
CASKWTGNTGELFF
TGTGCCAGCAAATGGACAGGGAACACCGGGGAGCTGTTTTTT
>NA|TRBV19|TRBJ1-5|TRBD1
CASSISQGAISYSNQPQHF
TGTGCCAGTAGTATAAGTCAGGGGGCTATTTCTTATAGCAATCAGCCCCAGCATTTT
>once|TRBV28|TRBJ2-2|TRBD1
CASSPGQGRFNTGELFF
TGTGCCAGCAGTCCCGGACAGGGGCGTTTTAACACCGGGGAGCTGTTTTTT
>NA|TRBV10-2|TRBJ1-1|NA
CASKQGSGTEAFF
TGCGCCAGCAAACAGGGTTCGGGCACTGAAGCTTTCTTT
>NA|TRBV3-1/TRBV3-2|TRBJ2-2|NA
CASSFFVARGELFF
TGTGCCAGCAGCTTCTTCGTCGCCCGGGGGGAGCTGTTTTTT
>NA|TRBV6-4|TRBJ2-1|TRBD1
CASSDQGANNEQFF
TGTGCCAGCAGTGACCAGGGGGCAAATAATGAGCAGTTCTTC
>NA|TRBV29-1|TRBJ2-1|NA
CSAGGGRARDEQFF
TGCAGCGCGGGCGGCGGGCGGGCGAGGGATGAGCAGTTCTTC
>NA|TRBV28|TRBJ2-5|TRBD2
CASSLSGGTETQYF
TGTGCCAGCAGTTTATCGGGAGGCACAGAGACCCAGTACTTC
>NA|TRBV6-5|TRBJ2-5|NA
CASSKDTQETQYF
TGTGCCAGCAGTAAGGACACCCAAGAGACCCAGTACTTC
>NA|TRBV18|TRBJ1-2|TRBD1
CASSLTGEYGYTF
TGTGCCAGCTCACTTACAGGGGAATATGGCTACACCTTC
>NA|TRBV3-1/TRBV3-2|TRBJ2-3|TRBD2
CASSQDLGLPGGGTQYF
TGTGCCAGCAGCCAAGATCTAGGTCTCCCGGGGGGTGGTACGCAGTATTTT
>NA|TRBV2|TRBJ2-4|TRBD1
CASKIWDSENIQYF
TGTGCCAGCAAGATCTGGGACAGTGAAAACATTCAGTACTTC
>NA|TRBV2|TRBJ1-6|NA
CASRGTFNNSPLHF
TGTGCCAGCAGAGGGACTTTTAATAATTCACCCCTCCACTTT
>NA|TRBV29-1|TRBJ1-2|NA
CSVPVEGWYGYTF
TGCAGCGTTCCAGTGGAGGGGTGGTATGGCTACACCTTC
>once|TRBV5-1|TRBJ1-5|TRBD1
CASSLTTGENQPQHF
TGCGCCAGCAGTTTGACGACAGGGGAGAATCAGCCCCAGCATTTT
>NA|TRBV27|TRBJ1-2|NA
CASSSTGNYGYTF
TGTGCCAGCAGTTCCACAGGAAACTATGGCTACACCTTC
>NA|TRBV4-2|TRBJ2-3|NA
CASSQDTGADTQYF
TGTGCCAGCAGCCAAGATACGGGGGCAGATACGCAGTATTTT
>few|TRBV2|TRBJ2-2|NA
CASRLNTGELFF
TGTGCCAGCAGATTAAACACCGGGGAGCTGTTTTTT
>NA|TRBV19|TRBJ2-1|TRBD2
CASSTSGTSGGARFNEQFF
TGTGCCAGTAGTACATCCGGGACTAGCGGGGGGGCGAGGTTCAATGAGCAGTTCTTC
>NA|TRBV4-1|TRBJ2-7|TRBD1
CASSMDRAYEQYF
TGCGCCAGCAGCATGGACAGGGCCTACGAGCAGTACTTC